Shown below are 17 T cell receptor beta chains from a single sample sequenced in a study of cytomegalovirus exposure and HLA in healthy donors. PCR used 60 Vbeta primers and 13 Jbeta primers. Data came from immunoSEQ multiplex PCR; TCRdb stores just in-frame clones and leaves some out. The repertoire includes around 110,000 clones, 75% to 90% of them detected once, and over 2% sits in the top ten. The sequencing input was PBMCs. The source is a man aged 30-40 years in good health and CMV-seronegative.

The V gene is TRBV5-6, the J gene TRBJ1-6; 10 bases map to TRBD1. CDR1 and CDR2 from the germline V gene are SGHDT and YYEEEE. Trimming took 3 bases from V and 8 from J; bases not matched to a gene: 8. The CDR3 runs to 16 residues. CDR3 residues: CASSSGPGQGYSPLHF. The CDR3 DNA reads TGTGCCAGCAGCTCAGGGCCGGGACAGGGGTATTCACCCCTCCACTTT. Looking up the rest from reference TRBV5-6 and TRBJ1-6 gives the full variable domain: DAGVTQSPTHLIKTRGQQVTLRCSPKSGHDTVSWYQQALGQGPQFIFQYYEEEERQRGNFPDRFSGHQFPNYSSELNVNALLLGDSALYLCASSSGPGQGYSPLHFGNGTRLTVT.

DNA for the CDR3: TGCAGCGTTGAGACGACAGGAGGAGGAAACACCATATATTTT. Encoded protein: CSVETTGGGNTIYF. The chain carries TRBV29-1 and TRBJ1-3, with D perhaps TRBD1 (6 bases). Trimming left V 3 bases short and J 4 bases short, with 13 bases between. The length of the CDR3 is 14 residues. The germline V gene encodes CDR1 SQVTM and CDR2 ANQGSEA.

The CDR3 protein is CASSLQGALNSPLHF. The CDR3 DNA sequence: TGTGCCAGCAGCTTGCAGGGGGCGCTAAATTCACCCCTCCACTTT. The chain links TRBV5-4 to TRBJ1-6, with TRBD1 matching 8 bases. In germline, CDR1 is SGHNT, CDR2 YYREEE (reference sequence). V gave up 1 base and J gave up 7 bases; unmatched junction bases: 4. The CDR3 is 15 residues long. The full variable domain, with the rest looked up from reference TRBV5-4 and TRBJ1-6, is ETGVTQSPTHLIKTRGQQVTLRCSSQSGHNTVSWYQQALGQGPQFIFQYYREEENGRGNFPPRFSGLQFPNYSSELNVNALELDDSALYLCASSLQGALNSPLHFGNGTRLTVT.

This chain links TRBV11-2 with TRBJ2-3; 10 nucleotides match TRBD2. In germline, CDR1 is SGHAT, CDR2 FQNNGV. J lost 0 bases, V lost 5 bases, and 8 bases had no gene match. The CDR3 has 17 amino acids. The CDR3 protein is CASSAAGGPSSTDTQYF. In DNA, the CDR3 is TGTGCCAGCAGCGCAGCGGGGGGGCCTTCTAGCACAGATACGCAGTATTTT.

The V gene is TRBV7-6, the J gene TRBJ2-1; TRBD2 aligns across 13 bases. The trim removed 5 bases at V and 9 bases at J, leaving 7 bases unmatched. The CDR3 runs 15 residues. Germline CDR1 reads SGHVS; CDR2 reads FNYEAQ. CDR3 protein: CASSRTSGGAREQFF. CDR3 DNA sequence: TGTGCCAGCAGCCGAACTAGCGGGGGGGCCCGTGAGCAGTTCTTC.

This chain joins TRBV30 and TRBJ1-4, with 8 bases fitting TRBD1. The junction had 5 bases not matched to a gene; V was cut back by 1 base and J by 7 bases. This CDR3 region has 14 residues. CDR1 GTSNPN and CDR2 SVGIG come from the germline V gene (reference sequence). CDR3 in amino acids: CAWSGGQGAEKLFF. As DNA, the CDR3 is TGTGCCTGGAGTGGCGGGCAGGGGGCTGAAAAACTGTTTTTT.

The V and J genes are TRBV27 and TRBJ1-5, with unresolved D. Germline CDR1 and CDR2: MNHEY and SMNVEV (reference sequence). The ends were cut back, 2 bases at V and 5 bases at J, with 7 bases in the middle. This CDR3 comprises 13 residues. This CDR3 is CASSLARDQPQHF. DNA for the CDR3: TGTGCCAGCAGTTTAGCGAGGGATCAGCCCCAGCATTTT.

The genes are TRBV5-4 and TRBJ1-3, with a weak D call TRBD1 (6 bases). CDR1 and CDR2 (germline): SGHNT, YYREEE (reference sequence). V lost 4 bases and J lost 1, with 9 bases in between. The CDR3 consists of 14 residues. CDR3 bases: TGTGCCAGCAGCCTACAGGGTTCTGGAAACACCATATATTTT. Translation gives CASSLQGSGNTIYF. Based on the CDR3 plus reference TRBV5-4 and TRBJ1-3, the full variable domain is ETGVTQSPTHLIKTRGQQVTLRCSSQSGHNTVSWYQQALGQGPQFIFQYYREEENGRGNFPPRFSGLQFPNYSSELNVNALELDDSALYLCASSLQGSGNTIYFGEGSWLTVV.

J is TRBJ1-6 and V is TRBV6-5, with a weak D call TRBD1 (6 bases). The V gene lost 0 bases and the J gene lost 7 bases, with 13 bases spanning the gap. CDR1 is MNHEY, CDR2 SVGAGI, per germline. The CDR3 runs to 16 residues. The CDR3 sequence is CASSYSQGSWNSPLHF. The CDR3 bases are TGTGCCAGCAGTTACTCGCAGGGGAGTTGGAATTCACCCCTCCACTTT.

The chain carries TRBV11-3 and TRBJ2-1, with 16 bases lining up with TRBD2. The V and J ends lost 5 bases and 7 bases, in that order; junction bases with no gene match: 11. The CDR3 is 18 residues long. CDR1 is SGHNT and CDR2 is YENEEA in the germline V gene. CDR3 in amino acids: CASSPGTSGGAVVNEQFF. The CDR3 bases are TGTGCCAGCAGCCCGGGGACTAGCGGGGGGGCGGTGGTAAATGAGCAGTTCTTC.

V is TRBV12-2 and J is TRBJ2-2; the D call in the table, TRBD1, was not verified against the DNA. TRBV12-2 is a recognized pseudogene. The CDR3 has 20 amino acids. The DNA of the CDR3 is TGTGCAAGTCGCTTAGAGTCGGAGATGATTTATAGGGGGAGCACCGGGGAGCTGTTTTTT. Translated: CASRLESEMIYRGSTGELFF.

This clone was recorded once. The gene calls are TRBV11-2 and TRBJ2-3; TRBD1 matches 7 bases. Germline loops: CDR1 SGHAT, CDR2 FQNNGV. V was pared by 5 bases and J by 1 base, with 3 bases of the junction left unmatched. The CDR3 runs 14 residues. CDR3 in amino acids: CASSQTGGTDTQYF. DNA for the CDR3: TGTGCCAGCAGCCAAACAGGGGGCACAGATACGCAGTATTTT.

The chain has TRBV6-1 and TRBJ1-5; D unclear. Germline values: CDR1 MNHNS, CDR2 SASEGT. The CDR3 is 14 residues long. V shed 4 bases and J shed 3 bases, with 10 bases lying between them. The CDR3 is CASSGEGTNQPQHF. CDR3 sequence (DNA): TGTGCCAGCAGTGGCGAGGGAACCAATCAGCCCCAGCATTTT.

The chain recombines TRBV2 with TRBJ2-5, with D possibly matching TRBD2 (5 bases). CDR1 and CDR2 from the germline V gene are SNHLY and FYNNEI. The V end was cut by 5 bases, the J end by 1 base, with 14 bases between. The CDR3 length is 15 residues. CDR3 DNA sequence: TGTGCCAGCAGTCTTGAAGGAACTAGCCAAGAGACCCAGTACTTC. It specifies CASSLEGTSQETQYF.

The V gene is TRBV15, the J gene TRBJ2-7; 8 bases line up with TRBD2. The germline gives CDR1 LNHNV, CDR2 YYDKDF (reference sequence). The CDR3 is made up of 14 amino acids. Unmatched junction bases numbered 2, after V lost 0 bases and J lost 4 bases. CDR3 amino acids: CATSREGGGYEQYF. CDR3 nucleotide sequence: TGTGCCACCAGCAGAGAGGGCGGGGGGTACGAGCAGTACTTC.

V usage is TRBV7-2 and J usage is TRBJ1-3, with 10 nucleotides matching TRBD1. This CDR3 has 14 residues. CDR1 SGHTA and CDR2 FQGNSA come from the germline V gene. V lost 4 bases to trimming and J lost 8 bases; unmatched junction nucleotides: 5. In nucleotides, the CDR3 is TGTGCCAGCAGCTCCGGGACAGGGGTATACACCATATATTTT. Its translation: CASSSGTGVYTIYF.

This sequence joins TRBV28 and TRBJ2-7, with D tentatively TRBD2 (6 bases). V shed 4 bases and J shed 3 bases, with 13 bases lying between them. CDR1 is MDHEN, CDR2 SYDVKM, per germline. This CDR3 has 14 residues. This CDR3 is CASSSGLPYYEQYF. The CDR3 region has the DNA TGTGCCAGCAGTTCGGGACTCCCGTACTACGAGCAGTACTTC. The complete variable domain, with remaining parts taken from reference TRBV28 and TRBJ2-7, reads DVKVTQSSRYLVKRTGEKVFLECVQDMDHENMFWYRQDPGLGLRLIYFSYDVKMKEKGDIPEGYSVSREKKERFSLILESASTNQTSMYLCASSSGLPYYEQYFGPGTRLTVT.